The clone carrying this T cell receptor beta chain has only one observation. This record belongs to a study of blood T cell repertoires in COVID-19. About the study: Acute and convalescent COVID-19 samples came from the United States, Italy and Spain. Sources were T cells, B-cell-depleted T cells, or PBMCs; the material itself was cDNA or gDNA.

Patients of the Seattle cohort, enrolled during active infection, were followed longitudinally. This CDR3 region has 16 residues. V trimming: 4 bases; J trimming: 4 bases; junction bases outside the gene matches: 7. Per the germline V gene, CDR1 is SGHTA and CDR2 is FQGNSA. As handled by the study authors: Nucleated cell number was recorded as an estimate derived from reference gene primer amplification. Clones were sequenced by immunoSEQ multiplex PCR, and TCRdb holds only the in-frame ones, with some missing. For V, J and clone size, that table is used; D and trimming come from the DNA. This table has about 410,000 clones, approximately 90% appearing once.

The sequence came from a middle-aged woman with COVID-19, enrolled during active disease. The chain employs TRBV7-2 and TRBJ2-1, with TRBD2 matching 10 bases. The sequenced material came from peripheral blood. The CDR3 reads CASSSQAGGPYNEQFF. The CDR3 DNA sequence: TGTGCCAGCAGCTCTCAAGCGGGAGGGCCGTACAATGAGCAGTTCTTC.